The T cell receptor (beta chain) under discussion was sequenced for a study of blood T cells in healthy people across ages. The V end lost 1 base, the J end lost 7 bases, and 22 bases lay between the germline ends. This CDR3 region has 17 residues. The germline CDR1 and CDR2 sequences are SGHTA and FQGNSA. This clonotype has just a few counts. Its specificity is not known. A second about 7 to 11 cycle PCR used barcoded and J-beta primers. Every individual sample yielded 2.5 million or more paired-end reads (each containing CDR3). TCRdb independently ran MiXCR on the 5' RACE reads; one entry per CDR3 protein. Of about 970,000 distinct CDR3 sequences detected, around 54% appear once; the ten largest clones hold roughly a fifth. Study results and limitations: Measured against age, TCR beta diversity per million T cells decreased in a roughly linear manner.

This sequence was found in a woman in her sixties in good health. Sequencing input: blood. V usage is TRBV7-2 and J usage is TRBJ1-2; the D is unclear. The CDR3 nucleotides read TGTGCCAGCAGCTTAGGTCCTCCAGGTTTATTGTCTGGTGGCTACACCTTC. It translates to CASSLGPPGLLSGGYTF.